The 22 T cell receptor beta chains listed next were all sequenced from one sample in a study of neurological immune-mediated disorders. MiXCR, applied by TCRdb to the 5' RACE reads, yields one record per CDR3 protein. The data show about 40,000 distinct CDR3 sequences, approximately 3% seen once. This sample's time point: longitudinal time-point 1 (baseline). Sequencing input: PBMCs. Receptors were obtained from a woman aged 60-70 years with multiple sclerosis.

This clonotype was found many times. The chain couples TRBV20-1 to TRBJ2-7; 8 positions match TRBD2. Trimming removed 6 bases from V and 6 bases from J; junction bases left unmatched: 10. Germline V gives CDR1 DFQATT, CDR2 SNEGSKA (reference sequence). There are 13 residues in the CDR3. The CDR3 DNA is TGCAGTGCCGCGGGAGGAACGTACGGCGAGCAGTACTTC. Its translation is CSAAGGTYGEQYF.

This clonotype was recorded many times. V and J are TRBV21-1 and TRBJ1-5. TRBV21-1 is listed as a pseudogene. CDR3 length equals 11 residues. CDR3: CASSPNQPQHF. The CDR3 DNA reads as TGTGCCAGCAGCCCCAATCAGCCCCAGCATTTT.

In its sample, this clonotype was seen many times. The chain joins TRBV5-1 to TRBJ2-1; 8 nucleotides line up with TRBD2. With V trimmed by 0 bases and J by 9 bases, 8 bases remained unmatched. The CDR3 is 15 residues long. Germline CDR1 is SGHRS and CDR2 is YFSETQ. The CDR3 spells CASSLVASGSSEQFF. The CDR3 region has the DNA TGCGCCAGCAGCTTGGTGGCTAGCGGGTCCAGTGAGCAGTTCTTC.

The table lists this clonotype with many counts. The V and J genes are TRBV12-3 or TRBV12-4 and TRBJ1-6, with 7 bases aligning to TRBD1. CDR3 length equals 14 residues. J gave up 8 bases and V 6 bases, and 7 bases lay outside the gene matches. Here the CDR3 reads CASRRQGGDSPLHF. The CDR3 bases are TGTGCCAGCAGGCGACAGGGAGGCGATTCACCCCTCCACTTT.

This clonotype was observed at least ten times. The chain uses TRBV5-1 and TRBJ1-1, with 8 bases aligning to TRBD1. Germline trimming cut 0 bases from V and 0 bases from J; bases unmatched to any gene: 1. Germline CDR1 SGHRS, CDR2 YFSETQ. This CDR3 has 15 residues. For the CDR3, the DNA is TGCGCCAGCAGCTTGGACAGGGGGATGAACACTGAAGCTTTCTTT. This codes for CASSLDRGMNTEAFF.

This clonotype was observed a handful of times. The V and J genes are TRBV28 and TRBJ1-4; weak D call: TRBD1 (6 bases). CDR1 and CDR2 (germline): MDHEN, SYDVKM. This CDR3 spans 14 amino acids. The ends were cut back, 8 bases at V and 2 bases at J, with 12 bases in the middle. CDR3 nucleotide sequence: TGTGCCAGCGGGGGGCAGAGGACTAATGAAAAACTGTTTTTT. This encodes CASGGQRTNEKLFF.

This clonotype has ten or more counts. CDR3 amino acids: CASQAGTNTNTGELFF. The CDR3, as DNA: TGCGCCAGCCAAGCCGGGACTAACACGAACACCGGGGAGCTGTTTTTT. The genes are TRBV5-1 and TRBJ2-2; 7 nucleotides match TRBD2. V lost 7 bases to trimming and J lost 0 bases; unmatched junction nucleotides: 9. The V gene's germline CDR1 is SGHRS and CDR2 YFSETQ. This CDR3 has 16 amino acids.

This clonotype is medium-sized within its sample. The chain employs TRBV29-1 and TRBJ1-2; D may be TRBD1 (6 bases). Germline V gene data show CDR1 as SQVTM and CDR2 as ANQGSEA. The CDR3 covers 14 residues. V dropped 4 bases and J dropped 5 bases, with 17 bases sitting between them. The CDR3 DNA reads as TGCAGCGTTGGTGTGGGGACAAGGGGTTATGGCTACACCTTC. This encodes CSVGVGTRGYGYTF.

This clonotype was counted ten times or more. This chain uses TRBV14 with TRBJ2-7, with 12 bases fitting TRBD1. The junction had 14 bases not matched to a gene; V was cut back by 4 bases and J by 7 bases. CDR1 SGHDN and CDR2 FVKESK come from the germline V gene. The CDR3 is 17 residues long. The CDR3 DNA reads as TGTGCCAGCAGCCGATCCTCCGGGACAGGGGGCCTTAAGGAGCAGTACTTC. It yields the protein CASSRSSGTGGLKEQYF.

This clonotype was observed at least ten times. The rearrangement links TRBV6-6 to TRBJ2-6, with 9 bases matching TRBD1. Germline V lookup: CDR1 MNHNY, CDR2 SVGAGI (reference sequence). J gave up 4 bases and V 6 bases, and 10 bases lay outside the gene matches. The CDR3 runs to 17 residues. DNA for the CDR3: TGTGCCAGCAGCTACCCAGGACAGGGGATAGGGGCCAACGTCCTGACTTTC. It encodes CASSYPGQGIGANVLTF.

This clonotype showed up many times. This chain links TRBV7-6 with TRBJ2-2; D is unresolved. Germline V gives CDR1 SGHVS, CDR2 FNYEAQ. This CDR3 has 15 amino acids. Trimming shortened V by 5 bases and J by 1 base, and 11 bases separated the two germline ends. Here the CDR3 DNA reads TGTGCCAGCAGCCCAAGGGCCCTGAACACCGGGGAGCTGTTTTTT. This sequence encodes CASSPRALNTGELFF.

Many counts were recorded for this clonotype. A read error may be the cause here, since a much bigger clone is one base away. The chain employs TRBV5-6 and TRBJ1-1; D ambiguous. Germline V gives CDR1 SGHDT, CDR2 YYEEEE. The CDR3 is 15 residues long. Deletions cut 1 base from V and 3 bases from J, with 13 bases between. The CDR3 protein is CASSLPGKDYTEAFF. The DNA for the CDR3 is TGTGCCAGCAGCTTGCCGGGAAAGGACTACACTGAAGCTTTCTTT.

Many counts were recorded for this clonotype. V is TRBV6-5 and J is TRBJ2-7, with no clear D. V lost 2 bases, J lost 0 bases, and 14 bases lay in between. Germline CDR1 MNHEY, CDR2 SVGAGI. This CDR3 is 16 amino acids long. Here the CDR3 DNA reads TGTGCCAGCAGTTACCTTATGACACCTTACTCCTACGAGCAGTACTTC. As protein: CASSYLMTPYSYEQYF.

There are many counts of this clonotype. The chain uses TRBV10-3 and TRBJ1-2; D remains ambiguous. V was pared by 4 bases and J by 4 bases, with 10 bases between. CDR1 ENHRY and CDR2 SYGVKD come from the germline V gene. CDR3 size: 13 residues. CDR3 in DNA: TGTGCCATCAGTGCAGGAGAGGTCTATGGCTACACCTTC. It specifies CAISAGEVYGYTF.

In its sample, this clonotype was seen many times. Because the CDR3's place on the DNA is in doubt, the DNA is left out and the CDR3 is given as listed by TCRdb. This rearrangement joins TRBV5-1 to TRBJ2-7; no DNA check was done on the table's D call, TRBD1. The CDR3 length is 15 residues, termini included. Germline assignment: CDR1 SGHRS and CDR2 YFSETQ. CDR3 amino acids: CASSFGPGRTYEQYF.

This clonotype came up many times. The V call is TRBV5-6, the J call TRBJ1-2; tentatively, D is TRBD1 (5 bases). Germline CDR1 SGHDT, CDR2 YYEEEE. CDR3 length: 15 amino acids. Trimming shortened V by 0 bases and J by 2 bases, and 11 bases separated the two germline ends. CDR3 sequence (DNA): TGTGCCAGCAGCTTGGGGCGGGGGACGAACTATGGCTACACCTTC. Its protein is CASSLGRGTNYGYTF.

This clonotype was recorded at least ten times. The rearrangement links TRBV6-6 to TRBJ1-2; no reliable D call. Looked up from germline, CDR1 is MNHNY and CDR2 is SVGAGI (reference sequence). Trimming removed 2 bases at V and 3 bases at J, with 7 bases between. The CDR3 is 13 amino acids. This chain's CDR3 is CASSYDGDYGYTF. The CDR3 DNA follows: TGTGCCAGCAGTTACGACGGTGACTATGGCTACACCTTC.

The sample holds many counts of this clonotype. The genes are TRBV5-1 and TRBJ1-1, with no clear D. The germline gives CDR1 SGHRS, CDR2 YFSETQ. V was clipped by 4 bases and J by 0 bases, with 13 bases between them. The CDR3 totals 15 residues. CDR3 sequence: CASSPGAPMNTEAFF. The DNA for the CDR3 is TGCGCCAGCAGCCCAGGAGCCCCGATGAACACTGAAGCTTTCTTT.

This clonotype was detected ten times or more. The chain recombines TRBV11-3 with TRBJ2-1; TRBD1 matches at 8 bases. This CDR3 spans 15 amino acids. Germline V gene lookup returns CDR1 SGHNT and CDR2 YENEEA. Trimming took 3 bases from V and 5 from J; bases not matched to a gene: 6. The CDR3 protein is CASSLTRTGHNEQFF. CDR3 bases: TGTGCCAGCAGCTTGACTAGGACAGGGCACAATGAGCAGTTCTTC.

This clonotype qualifies as medium-sized. This rearrangement joins TRBV5-1 to TRBJ2-5; D is unclear. CDR3 length: 13 amino acids. Germline V CDR1 and CDR2: SGHRS, YFSETQ. Trimming removed 1 base from V and 3 bases from J, with 7 bases in between. The CDR3 DNA is TGCGCCAGCAGCTTGATTGGGAAAGAGACCCAGTACTTC. This encodes CASSLIGKETQYF. The variable domain in full, with the rest retrieved from reference TRBV5-1 and TRBJ2-5, is KAGVTQTPRYLIKTRGQQVTLSCSPISGHRSVSWYQQTPGQGLQFLFEYFSETQRNKGNFPGRFSGRQFSNSRSEMNVSTLELGDSALYLCASSLIGKETQYFGPGTRLLVL.

This clonotype was observed many times. The rearrangement links TRBV9 to TRBJ2-1; TRBD2 aligns across 11 bases. V lost 3 bases to trimming and J lost 7 bases; unmatched junction nucleotides: 9. The CDR3 is 16 residues long. From germline, CDR1 is SGDLS and CDR2 YYNGEE. The chain's CDR3 is CASSERSGGALNEQFF. The CDR3 nucleotides read TGTGCCAGCAGCGAGCGTAGCGGGGGGGCCTTGAATGAGCAGTTCTTC.

This clonotype was seen repeatedly, ten times or more. The CDR3 sequence is CSARVGGQNNSPLHF. CDR3 nucleotides: TGCAGTGCTAGAGTGGGGGGACAGAATAATTCACCCCTCCACTTT. The rearrangement joins TRBV20-1 to TRBJ1-6; TRBD1 aligns across 7 bases. Trimming took 1 base from V and 5 from J; bases not matched to a gene: 5. This CDR3 spans 15 amino acids. The V gene's germline CDR1 is DFQATT and CDR2 SNEGSKA (reference sequence).